A single T cell receptor (beta chain) is shown here with its context. The CDR3 is 12 amino acids. CDR1 MDHEN and CDR2 SYDVKM come from the germline V gene. V was trimmed by 4 bases and J by 6 bases, leaving 7 bases between them. The sample is drawn from a study of blood T cell repertoires in COVID-19. Looking at the study overall: COVID-19 samples, acute and convalescent, were from the United States, Italy and Spain.

Here immunoSEQ multiplex PCR was the method, and the copy in TCRdb shows in-frame clones only, minus some. Among 150,000 to 200,000 clones, over 75% were seen once, and the ten largest hold about 6.5%. This chain connects TRBV28 to TRBJ1-5; TRBD1 is a possible D gene (5 bases). Source material: peripheral blood. The source of this sequence is a man between 70 and 80 years old with active or convalescent COVID-19. CDR3 sequence: CASSSGGQPQHF. DNA for the CDR3: TGTGCCAGCAGTTCCGGGGGTCAGCCCCAGCATTTT.